This is a list of T cell receptor beta chains from one sample in a study of graft-versus-host responses after intestinal transplantation. The table came from immunoSEQ multiplex PCR; TCRdb's copy has only in-frame clones and leaves some out. The sample lists fewer than 25,000 clones, approximately 83% occurring once. The starting material was PBMCs, obtained more than 450 days after intestinal transplant. The receptors originated from a human patient who received an intestinal transplant, so some T cells may come from the graft donor. The CDR3 runs from the conserved cysteine through the conserved F or W. D genes are given only for firm matches. Part of the rows lack a size; the others show once, few, many or a class for expanded clones.

d_gene: .
j_gene: TRBJ1-1
abundance: .
v_gene: TRBV4-2
CDR3aa: CASSPGRDTEAFF
CDR3nt: TGTGCCAGCAGCCCCGGACGGGACACTGAAGCTTTCTTT

d_gene: .
j_gene: TRBJ1-2
abundance: few
v_gene: TRBV5-1
CDR3aa: CASSLGEDYGYTF
CDR3nt: TGCGCCAGCAGCTTGGGGGAGGACTATGGCTACACCTTC

d_gene: TRBD2
j_gene: TRBJ2-7
abundance: .
v_gene: TRBV4-3
CDR3aa: CASSQENGGSYEQYF
CDR3nt: TGCGCCAGCAGCCAAGAAAATGGCGGGAGCTACGAGCAGTACTTC

d_gene: .
j_gene: TRBJ2-7
abundance: .
v_gene: TRBV6-6
CDR3aa: CASRRNREERSEQYF
CDR3nt: TGTGCCAGCAGGAGAAACAGGGAGGAGAGGTCCGAGCAGTACTTC

d_gene: .
j_gene: TRBJ2-2
abundance: .
v_gene: TRBV7-3
CDR3aa: CASSPKPNTGELFF
CDR3nt: TGTGCCAGCAGCCCCAAGCCGAACACCGGGGAGCTGTTTTTT

d_gene: TRBD1
j_gene: TRBJ2-7
abundance: few
v_gene: TRBV5-8
CDR3aa: CASSGAGTGGYEQYF
CDR3nt: TGTGCCAGCAGCGGGGCCGGGACAGGGGGCTACGAGCAGTACTTC

d_gene: .
j_gene: TRBJ2-5
abundance: .
v_gene: TRBV28
CDR3aa: CASRPELGLRTETQYF
CDR3nt: TGTGCCAGCAGACCGGAACTGGGTTTGCGGACAGAGACCCAGTACTTC

d_gene: .
j_gene: TRBJ2-1
abundance: .
v_gene: TRBV11-1
CDR3aa: CASSPGRHNEQFF
CDR3nt: TGTGCCAGCAGCCCAGGACGGCATAATGAGCAGTTCTTC

d_gene: .
j_gene: TRBJ1-1
abundance: .
v_gene: TRBV28
CDR3aa: CASSLTGRFEAFF
CDR3nt: TGTGCCAGCAGTTTAACGGGAAGATTTGAAGCTTTCTTT

d_gene: .
j_gene: TRBJ1-2
abundance: once
v_gene: TRBV6-5
CDR3aa: CASSYGQRAQSYGYTF
CDR3nt: TGTGCCAGCAGTTACGGCCAGAGGGCGCAATCATATGGCTACACCTTC

d_gene: .
j_gene: TRBJ2-1
abundance: .
v_gene: TRBV7-9
CDR3aa: CASSLARSKIGYNEQFF
CDR3nt: TGTGCCAGCAGCTTAGCGCGGAGTAAGATAGGATACAATGAGCAGTTCTTC

d_gene: .
j_gene: TRBJ2-7
abundance: .
v_gene: TRBV2
CDR3aa: CAQGRGPLPYEQYF
CDR3nt: TGTGCCCAAGGCAGAGGGCCCCTTCCCTACGAGCAGTACTTC

d_gene: .
j_gene: TRBJ1-4
abundance: .
v_gene: TRBV18
CDR3aa: CASSPARNEKLFF
CDR3nt: TGTGCCAGCTCACCAGCACGGAATGAAAAACTGTTTTTT

d_gene: .
j_gene: TRBJ1-1
abundance: .
v_gene: TRBV6-6
CDR3aa: CASSFGPNTEAFF
CDR3nt: TGTGCCAGCAGTTTCGGTCCTAACACTGAAGCTTTCTTT

d_gene: TRBD2
j_gene: TRBJ2-1
abundance: .
v_gene: TRBV6-1
CDR3aa: CASLTGGPSNEQFF
CDR3nt: TGTGCCAGCTTAACGGGAGGGCCGTCGAATGAGCAGTTCTTC

d_gene: TRBD2
j_gene: TRBJ2-1
abundance: .
v_gene: TRBV27
CDR3aa: CASSLSAGDYNEQFF
CDR3nt: TGTGCCAGCAGTTTATCAGCGGGAGATTACAATGAGCAGTTCTTC

d_gene: .
j_gene: TRBJ1-1
abundance: .
v_gene: TRBV18
CDR3aa: CASSGGLYTEAFF
CDR3nt: TGTGCCAGCTCGGGAGGATTATACACTGAAGCTTTCTTT

d_gene: TRBD1
j_gene: TRBJ1-1
abundance: .
v_gene: TRBV28
CDR3aa: CASSDRAGAFF
CDR3nt: TGTGCCAGCAGTGACAGGGCAGGGGCTTTCTTT

d_gene: TRBD2
j_gene: TRBJ2-7
abundance: .
v_gene: TRBV10-3
CDR3aa: CAIRGAGDAYEQYF
CDR3nt: TGTGCCATCAGGGGAGCGGGGGATGCCTACGAGCAGTACTTC

d_gene: .
j_gene: TRBJ1-2
abundance: .
v_gene: TRBV6-6
CDR3aa: CASSYFGYGYTF
CDR3nt: TGTGCCAGCAGTTACTTCGGCTATGGCTACACCTTC

d_gene: TRBD1
j_gene: TRBJ2-5
abundance: .
v_gene: TRBV7-8
CDR3aa: CASSLGPQGAGETQYF
CDR3nt: TGTGCCAGCAGCTTAGGTCCGCAGGGGGCAGGAGAGACCCAGTACTTC

d_gene: .
j_gene: TRBJ1-1
abundance: .
v_gene: TRBV18
CDR3aa: CASSPPSVNTEAFF
CDR3nt: TGTGCCAGCTCACCACCCAGCGTGAACACTGAAGCTTTCTTT

d_gene: TRBD2
j_gene: TRBJ2-7
abundance: .
v_gene: TRBV27
CDR3aa: CASSLAGNSYEQYF
CDR3nt: TGTGCCAGCAGTCTAGCGGGAAACTCCTACGAGCAGTACTTC

d_gene: .
j_gene: TRBJ2-5
abundance: .
v_gene: TRBV7-3
CDR3aa: CASSSLGFWRTGGRETQYF
CDR3nt: TGTGCCAGCAGCTCCTTGGGATTTTGGCGGACAGGCGGGAGAGAGACCCAGTACTTC

d_gene: TRBD2
j_gene: TRBJ2-5
abundance: .
v_gene: TRBV30
CDR3aa: CAWSVLWLAGGETQYF
CDR3nt: TGTGCCTGGAGTGTACTCTGGCTAGCGGGAGGGGAGACCCAGTACTTC

d_gene: .
j_gene: TRBJ2-7
abundance: .
v_gene: TRBV12-5
CDR3aa: CASALIQGYSYEQYF
CDR3nt: TGTGCTAGTGCCCTAATACAGGGATACTCCTACGAGCAGTACTTC

d_gene: TRBD2
j_gene: TRBJ2-7
abundance: .
v_gene: TRBV15
CDR3aa: CATSREAGPVFYEQYF
CDR3nt: TGTGCCACCAGCCGTGAAGCGGGGCCAGTCTTTTACGAGCAGTACTTC

d_gene: TRBD2
j_gene: TRBJ2-2
abundance: .
v_gene: TRBV29-1
CDR3aa: CSVVAGGSGELFF
CDR3nt: TGCAGCGTTGTGGCGGGAGGGTCGGGGGAGCTGTTTTTT

d_gene: .
j_gene: TRBJ1-5
abundance: .
v_gene: TRBV6-6
CDR3aa: CASSILDGGYQPQHF
CDR3nt: TGTGCCAGCAGTATCCTCGATGGGGGCTATCAGCCCCAGCATTTT

d_gene: .
j_gene: TRBJ1-6
abundance: few
v_gene: TRBV2
CDR3aa: CASSERDPYNSPLHF
CDR3nt: TGTGCCAGCAGTGAAAGGGATCCCTATAATTCACCCCTCCACTTT

d_gene: .
j_gene: TRBJ2-4
abundance: .
v_gene: TRBV14
CDR3aa: CASSPAVGLAKNIQYF
CDR3nt: TGTGCCAGCAGCCCCGCCGTGGGGTTAGCCAAAAACATTCAGTACTTC

d_gene: .
j_gene: TRBJ2-2
abundance: .
v_gene: TRBV7-2
CDR3aa: CASSSARGSGELFF
CDR3nt: TGTGCCAGCAGCTCCGCCCGGGGGTCCGGGGAGCTGTTTTTT

d_gene: TRBD1
j_gene: TRBJ1-2
abundance: .
v_gene: TRBV6-1
CDR3aa: CASSGGQGYGYTF
CDR3nt: TGTGCCAGCTCAGGGGGGCAGGGCTATGGCTACACCTTC

d_gene: .
j_gene: TRBJ2-1
abundance: .
v_gene: TRBV7-6
CDR3aa: CASSFGGDPYNEQFF
CDR3nt: TGTGCCAGCAGCTTTGGGGGTGACCCCTACAATGAGCAGTTCTTC

d_gene: .
j_gene: TRBJ1-6
abundance: .
v_gene: TRBV28
CDR3aa: CASSIGTLRNSPLHF
CDR3nt: TGTGCCAGCAGTATCGGGACCCTCCGGAATTCACCCCTCCACTTT

d_gene: TRBD1
j_gene: TRBJ2-1
abundance: .
v_gene: TRBV5-1
CDR3aa: CASSPPGQGFNEQFF
CDR3nt: TGCGCCAGCAGCCCTCCGGGACAGGGGTTCAATGAGCAGTTCTTC

d_gene: .
j_gene: TRBJ2-1
abundance: .
v_gene: TRBV21-1
CDR3aa: CASSLRDRRIVSSYNEQFF
CDR3nt: TGTGCCAGCAGCCTCCGGGACAGGAGGATTGTCAGCTCCTACAATGAGCAGTTCTTC

d_gene: TRBD1
j_gene: TRBJ2-5
abundance: .
v_gene: TRBV10-3
CDR3aa: CAISGQGQGQETQYF
CDR3nt: TGTGCCATCAGTGGACAGGGGCAGGGGCAAGAGACCCAGTACTTC

d_gene: .
j_gene: TRBJ2-1
abundance: .
v_gene: TRBV9
CDR3aa: CASSVGGQSYNEQFF
CDR3nt: TGTGCCAGCAGCGTAGGGGGTCAGTCCTACAATGAGCAGTTCTTC

d_gene: .
j_gene: TRBJ2-1
abundance: .
v_gene: TRBV30
CDR3aa: CAWSRQHNEQFF
CDR3nt: TGTGCCTGGAGTCGGCAGCACAATGAGCAGTTCTTC

d_gene: .
j_gene: TRBJ2-7
abundance: .
v_gene: TRBV5-1
CDR3aa: CASSLEATYYEQYF
CDR3nt: TGCGCCAGCAGCTTGGAGGCTACGTACTACGAGCAGTACTTC

d_gene: .
j_gene: TRBJ1-4
abundance: once
v_gene: TRBV5-1
CDR3aa: CASRADLATNEKLFF
CDR3nt: TGCGCCAGCAGGGCAGACCTTGCAACTAATGAAAAACTGTTTTTT

d_gene: .
j_gene: TRBJ2-7
abundance: .
v_gene: TRBV18
CDR3aa: CASSPPGPDEQYF
CDR3nt: TGTGCCAGCTCACCCCCGGGCCCAGACGAGCAGTACTTC

d_gene: .
j_gene: TRBJ2-1
abundance: .
v_gene: TRBV5-1
CDR3aa: CASSLGQDRYNEQFF
CDR3nt: TGCGCCAGCAGCTTGGGGCAGGACCGCTACAATGAGCAGTTCTTC

d_gene: .
j_gene: TRBJ2-7
abundance: .
v_gene: TRBV27
CDR3aa: CASSFLVQGTYEQYF
CDR3nt: TGTGCCAGCAGTTTTCTTGTGCAGGGGACCTACGAGCAGTACTTC

d_gene: TRBD1
j_gene: TRBJ1-1
abundance: .
v_gene: TRBV10-3
CDR3aa: CAISFGQENTEAFF
CDR3nt: TGTGCCATCAGCTTCGGACAGGAGAACACTGAAGCTTTCTTT

d_gene: TRBD2
j_gene: TRBJ2-1
abundance: .
v_gene: TRBV5-1
CDR3aa: CASSLSLAGENEQFF
CDR3nt: TGCGCCAGCAGCTTGTCCCTAGCGGGAGAAAATGAGCAGTTCTTC

d_gene: .
j_gene: TRBJ2-4
abundance: .
v_gene: TRBV10-2
CDR3aa: CASSRGESKNIQYF
CDR3nt: TGCGCCAGCAGTAGAGGGGAGTCCAAAAACATTCAGTACTTC

d_gene: .
j_gene: TRBJ1-3
abundance: .
v_gene: TRBV25-1
CDR3aa: CASSDDRGNTIYF
CDR3nt: TGTGCCAGCAGTGACGACAGGGGAAACACCATATATTTT